What follows are 24 T cell receptor beta chains derived from one specimen sequenced in a study of T cell responses to AZD1222 COVID-19 vaccine. The table came from immunoSEQ multiplex PCR; TCRdb's copy has only in-frame clones and leaves some out. The sample records around 90,000 clones, 70% to 90% being singletons. The specimen comprised peripheral blood, sampled on day 0 of AZD1222 vaccination. These TCRs come from an adult in good health.

The rearrangement uses TRBV7-9 and TRBJ1-1; D is possibly TRBD1 (5 bases). The CDR3 contains 13 residues. V was pared by 5 bases and J by 9 bases, with 16 bases between. Germline V gene lookup returns CDR1 SEHNR and CDR2 FQNEAQ (reference sequence). The DNA of the CDR3 is TGTGCCAGCAGCCCGATTGGGCAGGACAAAGCTTTCTTT. Translation: CASSPIGQDKAFF.

In regard to this clone: This same CDR3 is encoded by further DNA sequences in the sample. V usage is TRBV11-3 and J usage is TRBJ2-3; no firm D call. V was cut by 3 bases and J by 0 bases, with 7 bases left in between. CDR1 and CDR2 from the germline V gene are SGHNT and YENEEA. The length of the CDR3 is 14 residues. The CDR3 reads CASSFGRSTDTQYF. In DNA form, the CDR3 reads TGTGCCAGCAGCTTCGGGCGCAGCACAGATACGCAGTATTTT. Combining the CDR3 with reference TRBV11-3 and TRBJ2-3 gives the whole variable domain EAGVVQSPRYKIIEKKQPVAFWCNPISGHNTLYWYLQNLGQGPELLIRYENEEAVDDSQLPKDRFSAERLKGVDSTLKIQPAELGDSAVYLCASSFGRSTDTQYFGPGTRLTVL.

For this clone: This CDR3 is also generated by other DNA sequences in the sample. The chain employs TRBV5-1 and TRBJ1-1, with TRBD1 as a possible D gene (5 bases). This CDR3 is built from 14 residues. CDR1 is SGHRS, CDR2 YFSETQ, per germline. Trimming left V 2 bases short and J 2 bases short, with 10 bases between. For the CDR3, the DNA is TGCGCCAGCAGCTTAACCGGGACTAACACTGAAGCTTTCTTT. Protein sequence: CASSLTGTNTEAFF.

The chain employs TRBV24-1 and TRBJ1-1; no definite D call. V dropped 2 bases and J dropped 1 base, with 7 bases sitting between them. The CDR3 has 14 amino acids. Germline V CDR1 and CDR2: KGHDR, SFDVKD. CDR3 sequence reads: CATSDSGKNTEAFF. The CDR3 nucleotides read TGTGCCACCAGTGATTCCGGAAAGAACACTGAAGCTTTCTTT.

The chain has TRBV15 and TRBJ1-1; the D is unclear. Trimming removed 1 base at V and 3 bases at J, with 15 bases between. Germline V lookup: CDR1 LNHNV, CDR2 YYDKDF (reference sequence). This CDR3 region has 16 residues. The CDR3 region is CATSRGVGAGHTEAFF. The CDR3 nucleotides read TGTGCCACCAGCAGAGGGGTGGGCGCGGGCCACACTGAAGCTTTCTTT.

This rearrangement joins TRBV6-5 to TRBJ2-3; perhaps TRBD2 as D (5 bases). Trimming cost V 7 bases and J 1 base, with 12 bases left between them. This CDR3 contains 14 residues. CDR1 MNHEY and CDR2 SVGAGI come from the germline V gene. The CDR3 coding sequence is TGTGCCAGCACGCAAGGACTCCGCACAGATACGCAGTATTTT. This codes for CASTQGLRTDTQYF.

CDR3 loop: CALDSGRGETQYF. The CDR3 nucleotides are TGTGCCCTAGATAGCGGGAGGGGAGAGACCCAGTACTTC. The V call is TRBV30, the J call TRBJ2-5, with 11 bases matching TRBD2. The CDR3 contains 13 residues. Unmatched junction bases numbered 6, after V lost 8 bases and J lost 4 bases. CDR1 is GTSNPN and CDR2 is SVGIG in the germline V gene (reference sequence).

The V call is TRBV29-1, the J call TRBJ2-2, with unresolved D. Trimming took off 4 bases at V and 8 bases at J, with 5 bases between the two ends. The CDR3 loop spans 10 amino acids. CDR1 SQVTM and CDR2 ANQGSEA come from the germline V gene. The chain's CDR3 is CSVVAGELFF. The DNA for the CDR3 is TGCAGCGTTGTAGCAGGGGAGCTGTTTTTT.

This chain links TRBV7-8 with TRBJ1-3; D is perhaps TRBD1 (5 bases). CDR3 length: 16 amino acids. V lost 3 bases and J 0 bases, leaving 12 bases between the germline ends. CDR1 is SGHVS, CDR2 FQNEAQ, per germline. CDR3 sequence: CASSFPGLHSGNTIYF. The CDR3 bases are TGTGCCAGCAGCTTTCCGGGACTTCACTCTGGAAACACCATATATTTT.

This rearrangement joins TRBV5-1 to TRBJ2-2; D is unclear. The CDR3 runs 15 residues. V was trimmed by 0 bases and J by 0 bases, leaving 6 bases between them. Germline CDR1 and CDR2: SGHRS and YFSETQ. CDR3 nucleotide sequence: TGCGCCAGCAGCTTGGATGGGCCGAACACCGGGGAGCTGTTTTTT. Its protein is CASSLDGPNTGELFF.

This clone was observed a handful of times. CDR3 bases: TGTGCCAGTAGTATAGTAAAAAGTTTCGCCCGGGACAGGAACACTGAAGCTTTCTTT. This translates into CASSIVKSFARDRNTEAFF. V and J are TRBV19 and TRBJ1-1; 7 positions agree with TRBD1. The CDR3 loop spans 19 amino acids. Trimming cost V 1 base and J 1 base; bases outside gene matches: 15. Germline CDR1 and CDR2: LNHDA and SQIVND (reference sequence).

The chain carries TRBV2 and TRBJ1-5; D ambiguous. Per germline, CDR1 SNHLY and CDR2 FYNNEI. V shed 6 bases and J shed 3 bases, with 12 bases lying between them. CDR3 length: 14 amino acids. The CDR3 coding sequence is TGTGCCAGCAGAGGCGTCCTTCCCAATCAGCCCCAGCATTTT. Translating gives CASRGVLPNQPQHF.

The count of this clone is one. This rearrangement joins TRBV30 to TRBJ2-7; D call uncertain. Trimming stripped 3 bases from V and 2 bases from J, with 8 bases between. Germline V CDR1 and CDR2: GTSNPN, SVGIG (reference sequence). The CDR3 is made up of 12 amino acids. CDR3 DNA: TGTGCCTGGAGCACTGATCCCTACGAGCAGTACTTC. Its protein product is CAWSTDPYEQYF.

This clone was seen just once. V is TRBV27 and J is TRBJ1-5; D is uncertain. V was clipped by 1 base and J by 5 bases, with 6 bases between them. CDR3 size: 13 residues. CDR1 and CDR2 from the germline V gene are MNHEY and SMNVEV (reference sequence). The CDR3 DNA is TGTGCCAGCAGTTTATTTAGAGATCAGCCCCAGCATTTT. Translated, it gives CASSLFRDQPQHF.

V and J are TRBV7-3 and TRBJ2-3, with TRBD1 matching 9 bases. V dropped 0 bases and J dropped 3; count of bases not matched to a gene: 4. Germline V gene data show CDR1 as SGHTA and CDR2 as FQGTGA. CDR3 length: 16 amino acids. The DNA for the CDR3 is TGTGCCAGCAGCTTAACGGGACAGGGAGGAACAGATACGCAGTATTTT. The encoded protein is CASSLTGQGGTDTQYF.

This clone was recorded only once. The chain links TRBV4-3 to TRBJ1-2; 12 bases line up with TRBD1. J gave up 3 bases and V 1 base, and 6 bases lay outside the gene matches. Germline assignment: CDR1 LGHNA and CDR2 YSLEER. The CDR3 spans 17 residues. The DNA of the CDR3 is TGCGCCAGCAGCCAAGTTGGGACAGGGGGCTCGTACTATGGCTACACCTTC. It yields the protein CASSQVGTGGSYYGYTF.

The chain couples TRBV3-1 (or the pseudogene TRBV3-2) to TRBJ2-7; 10 bases are shared with TRBD2. This CDR3 spans 16 amino acids. Germline V gene sequence: CDR1 LGHDT, CDR2 YNNKEL (reference sequence). V was clipped by 3 bases and J by 2 bases; unmatched bases: 7. This CDR3 reads CASSHYLAGDPYEQYF. In nucleotides, the CDR3 is TGTGCCAGCAGCCACTACCTAGCGGGGGATCCCTACGAGCAGTACTTC.

This clone appeared a single time. The chain links TRBV28 to TRBJ2-7, with unresolved D. The germline CDR1 and CDR2 sequences are MDHEN and SYDVKM. Trimming shortened V by 2 bases and J by 4 bases, and 18 bases separated the two germline ends. The CDR3 loop spans 16 amino acids. In DNA form, the CDR3 reads TGTGCCAGCAGTTTAAGGTCTCAGGCCAAACTATACGAGCAGTACTTC. Protein: CASSLRSQAKLYEQYF.

This clone has a single count. The chain has TRBV6-5 and TRBJ1-5; TRBD1 might be the D (5 bases). V was clipped by 5 bases and J by 4 bases, with 15 bases between them. Germline lookup yields CDR1 MNHEY and CDR2 SVGAGI. CDR3 length: 15 amino acids. The CDR3: CASSPGGGWNQPQHF. CDR3 nucleotides: TGTGCCAGCAGTCCCGGGGGGGGTTGGAATCAGCCCCAGCATTTT.

V usage is TRBV9 and J usage is TRBJ2-1; TRBD2 matches at 10 bases. Germline V CDR1 and CDR2: SGDLS, YYNGEE. CDR3 size: 15 residues. V shed 3 bases, J shed 10 bases, and the junction held 10 bases outside the gene matches. The CDR3 loop is CASSERLAGDEEQFF. For the CDR3, the DNA is TGTGCCAGCAGCGAAAGGCTAGCGGGGGACGAGGAGCAGTTCTTC. The full variable domain, its missing parts supplied by reference TRBV9 and TRBJ2-1, is DSGVTQTPKHLITATGQRVTLRCSPRSGDLSVYWYQQSLDQGLQFLIQYYNGEERAKGNILERFSAQQFPDLHSELNLSSLELGDSALYFCASSERLAGDEEQFFGPGTRLTVL.

This clone showed up just once. The V call is TRBV29-1, the J call TRBJ1-2; 7 bases agree with TRBD1. The V gene's germline CDR1 is SQVTM and CDR2 ANQGSEA. This CDR3 has 13 amino acids. The J segment lost 6 bases and the V segment lost 6 bases, leaving 10 bases of the junction unmatched. The CDR3 region has the DNA TGCAGCGTCGCAGACAGGGCTACTCATGGCTACACCTTC. Amino acid sequence: CSVADRATHGYTF.

CDR3: CASRGVRGRPYEQYF. CDR3 nucleotides: TGTGCCAGCAGGGGGGTTAGGGGGCGCCCCTACGAGCAGTACTTC. The gene calls are TRBV6-5 and TRBJ2-7; 7 bases are a match to TRBD1. V lost 6 bases and J lost 2; bases outside the gene matches: 10. CDR1 MNHEY and CDR2 SVGAGI come from the germline V gene. The CDR3 contains 15 residues.

V is TRBV4-2 and J is TRBJ1-6; D may be TRBD1 (6 bases). V shed 0 bases and J shed 8 bases, with 14 bases lying between them. Germline V gives CDR1 LGHNA, CDR2 YNFKEQ. The CDR3 is made up of 16 amino acids. The CDR3 is CASSQDSAGADSPLHF. The CDR3 DNA sequence: TGTGCCAGCAGCCAAGATTCGGCAGGGGCCGATTCACCCCTCCACTTT.

This sequence joins TRBV12-5 and TRBJ1-5; 9 bases are a match to TRBD1. V was clipped by 5 bases and J by 5 bases; unmatched bases: 10. CDR3 length: 16 residues. From germline, CDR1 is LGHNT and CDR2 FRNRAP. CDR3 residues: CASGLQGQGMYQPQHF. The CDR3 nucleotides read TGTGCTAGTGGTCTCCAAGGACAGGGGATGTATCAGCCCCAGCATTTT.